This T cell receptor beta chain was captured in a study of post-analysis software for immune sequencing data. Study context: Relapsing-remitting, secondary progressive and progressive-relapsing courses of multiple sclerosis were included.

The study's findings and limits: The F measure placed samples prepared in the same batch into strongly shared clusters. Comparison with controls showed significantly lower normalized Chao1 diversity in multiple sclerosis patients. Several TRBV segments, TRBV5-6, TRBV5-1 and TRBV20-1 among them, were found more frequent in patients than controls.

Unique molecular identifiers were present in the TCR beta cDNA libraries. Via MiXCR, TCRdb re-called the PCR reads, giving one row per CDR3 protein. Seen here are 550,000 to 700,000 distinct CDR3 sequences, 44% observed once, and the top ten hold about 1.8%. With respect to this clonotype: What it binds is unknown.

After removal of 3 bases from V and 3 bases from J, the junction contained 6 bases not matched to a gene. Germline V gene lookup returns CDR1 LGHNA and CDR2 YNFKEQ. The CDR3 totals 16 residues. The sequencing input was blood. This receptor was identified in a girl aged 10 to 17 with multiple sclerosis. The V and J genes are TRBV4-2 and TRBJ2-5; 11 nucleotides align to TRBD2. Here the CDR3 reads CASSQTGTSGEETQYF. CDR3 nucleotides: TGTGCCAGCAGCCAGACCGGGACTAGCGGAGAAGAGACCCAGTACTTC.